A single sample is the source of the 8 T cell receptor beta chains below, sequenced in a study of blood T cell repertoires in COVID-19. Method: immunoSEQ multiplex PCR; TCRdb's copy keeps in-frame clones and lacks some. The table has under 250,000 clones, around three quarters seen once. Material for sequencing was peripheral blood. The receptor set was obtained from a woman aged 70-85 years with acute or convalescent COVID-19.

The gene calls are TRBV6-6 and TRBJ2-7; 7 bases align to TRBD1. The germline CDR1 and CDR2 sequences are MNHNY and SVGAGI (reference sequence). The CDR3 has 13 residues. V trimming: 11 bases; J trimming: 6 bases; junction bases outside the gene matches: 13. The CDR3 region is CAATDRVGGEQYF. Here the CDR3 DNA reads TGTGCCGCAACTGACAGGGTCGGTGGCGAGCAGTACTTC.

The chain has TRBV7-8 and TRBJ2-1; no firm D call. The germline V gene has CDR1 SGHVS and CDR2 FQNEAQ. Trimming left V 5 bases short and J 15 bases short, with 14 bases between. The CDR3 length is 11 residues. The CDR3 nucleotides read TGTGCCAGCAGCCCCACCAGCGAATGGTTCTTC. Its translation is CASSPTSEWFF.

V gene TRBV18 combines with J gene TRBJ2-5; 7 nucleotides agree with TRBD2. The CDR3 runs to 16 residues. Looked up from germline, CDR1 is KGHSH and CDR2 is LQKENI. V dropped 3 bases and J dropped 2; count of bases not matched to a gene: 9. DNA of the CDR3: TGTGCCAGCTCACCGTGGAGCGGGACGACACAAGAGACCCAGTACTTC. Translating gives CASSPWSGTTQETQYF. Based on the CDR3 plus reference TRBV18 and TRBJ2-5, the full variable domain is NAGVMQNPRHLVRRRGQEARLRCSPMKGHSHVYWYRQLPEEGLKFMVYLQKENIIDESGMPKERFSAEFPKEGPSILRIQQVVRGDSAAYFCASSPWSGTTQETQYFGPGTRLLVL.

The chain employs TRBV2 and TRBJ1-6, with D possibly matching TRBD1 (5 bases). This CDR3 comprises 15 residues. The V gene lost 6 bases and the J gene lost 6 bases, with 15 bases spanning the gap. The germline gives CDR1 SNHLY, CDR2 FYNNEI. CDR3 nucleotides: TGTGCCAGCAGGACGACAGCCTTAAGTAATTCACCCCTCCACTTT. This translates into CASRTTALSNSPLHF.

CDR3 protein: CASSLAGQKAYEQYF. The DNA for the CDR3 is TGTGCCAGCAGTTTAGCGGGACAGAAAGCCTACGAGCAGTACTTC. The V and J genes are TRBV27 and TRBJ2-7; D perhaps matches TRBD1 (7 bases). Trimming pared 2 bases from V and 2 bases from J, leaving 13 bases between. This CDR3 region has 15 residues. Germline V gives CDR1 MNHEY, CDR2 SMNVEV (reference sequence).

V is TRBV7-6 and J is TRBJ1-3, with D unresolved. The germline V and J ends were trimmed by 3 bases and 12 bases, with 15 bases remaining between them. The CDR3 is made up of 13 amino acids. The germline CDR1 and CDR2 sequences are SGHVS and FNYEAQ. CDR3 coding DNA: TGTGCCAGCAGCTTTAGCGGAGGGAAGGGCATATATTTT. Protein: CASSFSGGKGIYF.

This clone came up once. The chain combines TRBV28 with TRBJ1-1; D is ambiguous. CDR1 and CDR2 from the germline V gene are MDHEN and SYDVKM. Trimming shortened V by 8 bases and J by 1 base, and 14 bases separated the two germline ends. This CDR3 comprises 14 residues. The CDR3 DNA sequence: TGTGCCAGCCGCCCCAGTTTAAGGAACACTGAAGCTTTCTTT. Its translation is CASRPSLRNTEAFF.

This clone was found a few times. This sequence joins TRBV30 and TRBJ2-2, with TRBD2 as a possible D gene (5 bases). In germline, CDR1 is GTSNPN, CDR2 SVGIG (reference sequence). The CDR3 extends over 13 amino acids. V dropped 3 bases and J dropped 7 bases, with 12 bases sitting between them. The CDR3 loop is CAWRFGNGGELFF. CDR3 sequence (DNA): TGTGCCTGGAGATTCGGGAATGGCGGGGAGCTGTTTTTT.